This TCR beta chain was sequenced in a study of blood T cell repertoires in COVID-19. Recovery among Cohort 3 donors was established by two negative PCRs, clearance, or symptom resolution. Produced via immunoSEQ multiplex PCR; TCRdb's table is partial and in-frame only. The profile shows 160,000 or so clones, around 80% of them singletons. The CDR3 runs to 15 residues. Germline-derived CDR1 and CDR2 are SGHNT and YENEEA. The V gene lost 1 base and the J gene lost 1 base, with 10 bases spanning the gap. Material: PBMCs or T cells enriched from blood (not recorded which). The chain carries TRBV11-3 and TRBJ1-1; D is perhaps TRBD1 (5 bases). The receptor was isolated from a man aged 40-55 years who had recovered from COVID-19. The CDR3 sequence: CASSLGGQANTEAFF. The DNA for the CDR3 is TGTGCCAGCAGCTTAGGGGGCCAGGCGAACACTGAAGCTTTCTTT.